This T cell receptor (beta chain) was sequenced in a study of blood T cell repertoires in COVID-19. Study in general: Whether acute or convalescent, the COVID-19 samples came from the United States, Italy and Spain. The analysed material was cDNA or gDNA that came from T cells, B-cell-depleted T cells, or PBMCs.

This clone was counted a single time. The study recruited people aged roughly 18 to 100 years across some 23 US areas. The germline V gene has CDR1 SGHKS and CDR2 YYEKEE (reference sequence). This CDR3 has 13 amino acids. The V gene end was trimmed by 4 bases and the J gene end by 4 bases; junction bases not matched to a gene: 4. Per the original methods: Scientists estimated how many nucleated cells there were by amplifying reference gene primers. Repertoires were generated with immunoSEQ multiplex PCR, while TCRdb's copy carries only in-frame clones and drops some. For V, J and clone size, that table is used; D and trimming come from the DNA. The sample consists of some 260,000 clones, around 84% of them appearing once.

V is TRBV5-5 and J is TRBJ2-7; TRBD1 agrees at 8 bases. This TCR was sampled from a man aged 40-55 years who had recovered from COVID-19. Sequencing was performed on PBMCs or T cells enriched from blood (not recorded which). CDR3 nucleotides: TGTGCCAGCAGCGGACAGGGCGGATACGAGCAGTACTTC. Its protein is CASSGQGGYEQYF.